A selection of T cell receptor beta chains follows, all from one sample in a study of T cells in Graves' hyperthyroidism and ophthalmopathy. TCRdb re-called the multiplex PCR reads with MiXCR, one entry per CDR3 protein. The repertoire holds about 740,000 distinct CDR3 sequences, with around 13% as singletons. Specimen: blood. The receptors come from a woman between 18 and 29 years old with Graves' hyperthyroidism. Each CDR3 is given with its conserved first and last residue. A D gene is named only where the DNA matches it firmly. Where a row states a size, it is once, few, many or the class of an expanded clone; other rows omit it.

>TRBJ1-1|many|NA|TRBV3-1
CASSQGGGTGTEAFF
TGTGCCAGCAGCCAAGGCGGGGGGACTGGCACTGAAGCTTTCTTT
>TRBJ1-4|NA|NA|TRBV7-7
CASSLRLSDEKLFF
TGTGCTAGCAGCTTAAGACTATCGGATGAAAAACTGTTTTTT
>TRBJ2-4|few|NA|TRBV20-1
CSAREGIQYF
TGCAGTGCTAGGGAAGGCATTCAGTACTTC
>TRBJ2-1|few|NA|TRBV24-1
CATGGRWKQFF
TGTGCCACCGGGGGACGGTGGAAGCAGTTCTTC
>TRBJ1-2|NA|NA|TRBV19
CASSIGQGGGYTF
TGTGCCAGTAGTATTGGGCAGGGAGGAGGCTACACCTTC
>TRBJ1-1|NA|NA|TRBV27
CASSLKPGGTEAFF
TGTGCCAGCAGTCTCAAGCCTGGGGGCACTGAAGCTTTCTTT
>TRBJ1-3|NA|NA|TRBV6-1
CAHSAAGDVNTIYF
TGTGCCCACTCGGCGGCAGGGGATGTAAACACCATATATTTT
>TRBJ2-2|NA|NA|TRBV5-1
CASSLTYRVTGELFF
TGCGCCAGCAGCTTAACATACAGGGTGACCGGGGAGCTGTTTTTT
>TRBJ2-1|many|TRBD2|TRBV7-3
CASSLGTSGKQFF
TGTGCCAGCAGCCTCGGGACTAGCGGGAAGCAGTTCTTC
>TRBJ2-3|many|NA|TRBV12-3/TRBV12-4
CASSPTQELLLATDTQYF
TGTGCCAGCAGTCCAACACAGGAGCTACTACTTGCCACAGATACGCAGTATTTT
>TRBJ1-1|NA|NA|TRBV20-1
CSAGPPYTEAFF
TGCAGTGCCGGACCCCCGTACACTGAAGCTTTCTTT
>TRBJ2-7|many|TRBD2|TRBV20-1
CSAISGTLSYEQYF
TGCAGTGCCATTAGCGGGACCCTTTCCTACGAGCAGTACTTC